This TCR beta chain was recorded in a study of blood T cell repertoires in COVID-19. Study background: The United States, Italy and Spain supplied acute and convalescent COVID-19 samples. Sources were T cells, B-cell-depleted T cells, or PBMCs; the material itself was cDNA or gDNA.

CDR3 length: 13 amino acids. As originally analysed: How many nucleated cells were present was estimated from reference gene primer amplification. Assay used: immunoSEQ multiplex PCR; TCRdb lists only in-frame clones, some missing. The V and J calls and clone size are taken from that table; D and trimming were inferred from the DNA. The repertoire holds almost 400,000 clones, approximately 87% seen once, with over 0.9% in the top ten. This sequence was found in a woman in her 30s with acute COVID-19. The V call is TRBV21-1, the J call TRBJ2-7; no DNA check was done on the table's D call, TRBD1. TRBV21-1 is flagged as a pseudogene. The sample taken for sequencing was PBMCs or T cells enriched from blood (not recorded which). Written as DNA, the CDR3 is TGTGCCAGCAGCCTTGACAGTCCCCCCGAGCAGTACTTC. Its protein is CASSLDSPPEQYF.